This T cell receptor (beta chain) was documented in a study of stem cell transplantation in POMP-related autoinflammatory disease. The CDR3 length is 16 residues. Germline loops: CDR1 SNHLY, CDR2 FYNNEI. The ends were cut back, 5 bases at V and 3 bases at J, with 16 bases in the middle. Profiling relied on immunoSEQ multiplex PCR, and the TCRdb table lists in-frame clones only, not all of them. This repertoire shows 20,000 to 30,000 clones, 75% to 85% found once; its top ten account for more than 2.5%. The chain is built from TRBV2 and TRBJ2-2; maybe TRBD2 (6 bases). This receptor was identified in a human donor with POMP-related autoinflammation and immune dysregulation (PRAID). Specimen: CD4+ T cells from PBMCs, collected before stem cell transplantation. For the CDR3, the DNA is TGTGCCAGCAGTCCCCCGGGACTCTCCTACACCGGGGAGCTGTTTTTT. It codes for CASSPPGLSYTGELFF.